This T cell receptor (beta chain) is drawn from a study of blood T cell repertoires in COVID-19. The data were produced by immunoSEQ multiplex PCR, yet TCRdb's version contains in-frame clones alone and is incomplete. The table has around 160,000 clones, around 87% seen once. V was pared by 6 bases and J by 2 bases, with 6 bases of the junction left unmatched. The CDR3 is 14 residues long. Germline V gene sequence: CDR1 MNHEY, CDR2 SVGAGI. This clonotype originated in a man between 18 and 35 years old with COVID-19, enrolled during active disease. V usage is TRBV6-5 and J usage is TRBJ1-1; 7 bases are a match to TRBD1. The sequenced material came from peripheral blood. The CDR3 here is CASSSQGGNTEAFF. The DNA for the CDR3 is TGTGCCAGCAGCTCCCAGGGGGGAAACACTGAAGCTTTCTTT.